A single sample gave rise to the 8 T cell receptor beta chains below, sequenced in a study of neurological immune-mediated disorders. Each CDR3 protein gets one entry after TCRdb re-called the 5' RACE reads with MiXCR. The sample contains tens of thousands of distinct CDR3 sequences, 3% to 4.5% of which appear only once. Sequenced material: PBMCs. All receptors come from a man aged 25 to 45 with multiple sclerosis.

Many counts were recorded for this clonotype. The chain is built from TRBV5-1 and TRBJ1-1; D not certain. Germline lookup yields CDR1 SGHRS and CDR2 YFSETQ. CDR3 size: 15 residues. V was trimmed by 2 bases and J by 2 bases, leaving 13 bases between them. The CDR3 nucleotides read TGCGCCAGCAGCTTTGACGCCGGGCCCAACACTGAAGCTTTCTTT. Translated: CASSFDAGPNTEAFF.

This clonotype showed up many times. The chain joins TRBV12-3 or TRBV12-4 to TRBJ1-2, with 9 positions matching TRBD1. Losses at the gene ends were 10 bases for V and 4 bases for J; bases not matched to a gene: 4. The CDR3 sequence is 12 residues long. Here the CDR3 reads CAISTGGYGYTF. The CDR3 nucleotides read TGTGCCATCTCGACAGGGGGCTATGGCTACACCTTC.

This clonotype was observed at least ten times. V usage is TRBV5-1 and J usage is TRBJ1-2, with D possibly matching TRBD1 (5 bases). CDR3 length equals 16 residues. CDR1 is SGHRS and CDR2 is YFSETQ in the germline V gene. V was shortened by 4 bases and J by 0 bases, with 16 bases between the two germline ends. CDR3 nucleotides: TGCGCCAGCAGCATTACCTCAGGGCATCCTAACTATGGCTACACCTTC. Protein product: CASSITSGHPNYGYTF. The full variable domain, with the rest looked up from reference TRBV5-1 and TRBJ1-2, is KAGVTQTPRYLIKTRGQQVTLSCSPISGHRSVSWYQQTPGQGLQFLFEYFSETQRNKGNFPGRFSGRQFSNSRSEMNVSTLELGDSALYLCASSITSGHPNYGYTFGSGTRLTVV.

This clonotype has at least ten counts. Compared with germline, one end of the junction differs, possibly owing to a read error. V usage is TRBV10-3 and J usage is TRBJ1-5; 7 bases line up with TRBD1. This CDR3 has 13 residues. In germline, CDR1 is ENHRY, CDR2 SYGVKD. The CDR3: CAISGGGDQPQNF. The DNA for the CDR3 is TGTGCCATCAGTGGAGGGGGCGATCAGCCCCAGAATTTT.

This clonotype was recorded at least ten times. The CDR3 bases are TGCAGTGCTCCACCCCGGCGCAACACTGAAGCTTTCTTT. It codes for CSAPPRRNTEAFF. The V gene is TRBV20-1, the J gene TRBJ1-1, with D unresolved. In germline, CDR1 is DFQATT, CDR2 SNEGSKA (reference sequence). V gave up 5 bases and J gave up 2 bases, with 12 bases separating them. The CDR3 totals 13 residues.

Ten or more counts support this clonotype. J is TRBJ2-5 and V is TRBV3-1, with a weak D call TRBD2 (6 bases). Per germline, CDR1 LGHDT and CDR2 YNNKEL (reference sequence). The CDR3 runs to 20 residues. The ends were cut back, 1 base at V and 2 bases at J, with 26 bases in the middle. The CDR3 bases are TGTGCCAGCAGCCAAGTATATGGGGCCCTACCGGGCGGGATGCAAGAGACCCAGTACTTC. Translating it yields CASSQVYGALPGGMQETQYF.

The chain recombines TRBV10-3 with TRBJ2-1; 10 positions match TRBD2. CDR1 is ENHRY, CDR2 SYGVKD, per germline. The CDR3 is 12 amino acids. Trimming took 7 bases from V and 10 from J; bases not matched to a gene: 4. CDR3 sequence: CAIKASGREQFF. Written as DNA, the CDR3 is TGTGCCATCAAGGCTAGCGGGAGAGAGCAGTTCTTC.

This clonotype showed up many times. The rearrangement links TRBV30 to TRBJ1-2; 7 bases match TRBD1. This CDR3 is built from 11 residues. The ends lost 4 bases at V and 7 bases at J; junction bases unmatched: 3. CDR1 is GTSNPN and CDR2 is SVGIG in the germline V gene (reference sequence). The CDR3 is CAWTQGGGYTF. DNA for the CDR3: TGTGCCTGGACGCAGGGGGGTGGCTACACCTTC.